Listed below are T cell receptor beta chains from one sample, sequenced in a study of T-cell reconstitution after alpha-beta-depleted transplantation in children. TCRdb recomputed calls from the PCR reads with MiXCR, one row per CDR3 protein. Altogether about 440,000 distinct CDR3 sequences are present, 43% being singletons, with the ten largest covering around 29%. Specimen: PBMCs, collected before TCRalphabeta/CD19-depleted stem cell transplant. These receptors all stem from a girl aged 2-10 years with aplastic anemia, due to receive a stem cell transplant. Each CDR3 is given with its conserved first and last residue. D genes are given only for firm matches. Some rows mark clone size as missing; the rest say once, few, many or name a class of expanded clone.

size | J | D | V | DNA | CDR3
NA | TRBJ2-1 | TRBD1 | TRBV7-8 | TGTGCCAGCAGCCTCCGACAGGGGAACAATGAGCAGTTCTTC | CASSLRQGNNEQFF
NA | TRBJ2-7 | TRBD1 | TRBV20-1 | TGCAGTGCTGAGGGACAGGGGGACTACGAGCAGTACTTC | CSAEGQGDYEQYF
NA | TRBJ2-2 | NA | TRBV3-1 | TGTGCCAGCAGCCAGGCCCCGGCCGGGGAGCTGTTTTTT | CASSQAPAGELFF
few | TRBJ1-5 | NA | TRBV5-1 | TGCGCCAGCAGCTTGGAGGGGGGGGAGAGTCAGCCCCAGCATTTT | CASSLEGGESQPQHF
few | TRBJ2-7 | NA | TRBV11-2 | TGTGCCAGCAGCCCAGGGGGTGTTCGAGCGGGATTCGAGCAGTACTTC | CASSPGGVRAGFEQYF
NA | TRBJ2-1 | TRBD2 | TRBV29-1 | TGCAGCGTTGAACGTGGCGGGAGGCCGGGCAATGAGCAGTTCTTC | CSVERGGRPGNEQFF
NA | TRBJ2-6 | NA | TRBV6-5 | TGTGCCAGCAGTTACGGGGGCTCCGGGGCCAACGTCCTGACTTTC | CASSYGGSGANVLTF
many | TRBJ2-7 | NA | TRBV12-3/TRBV12-4 | TGTGCCAGCAGTTTATTTGCAAGTATCGGGGTACTCCACGAGCAGTACTTC | CASSLFASIGVLHEQYF
NA | TRBJ1-1 | TRBD1 | TRBV20-1 | TGCAGTGCTACGGACGCAGGGGGCTTGGCGAGGGCTTTCTTT | CSATDAGGLARAFF
NA | TRBJ2-5 | TRBD1 | TRBV7-6 | TGTGCCAGCAGCCCTTCCGGGACAGGGGGCTCGGAGACCCAGTACTTC | CASSPSGTGGSETQYF
NA | TRBJ2-3 | NA | TRBV28 | TGTGCCAGCACACCCCAGCCTAGCACAGATACGCAGTATTTT | CASTPQPSTDTQYF
NA | TRBJ2-1 | NA | TRBV5-1 | TGCGCCAGCAGCTTGCGGCTAGTCTCCTACAATGAGCAGTTCTTC | CASSLRLVSYNEQFF
NA | TRBJ2-3 | NA | TRBV30 | TGTGCCTGGACCGAGGGCCTCGCAGATACGCAGTATTTT | CAWTEGLADTQYF
once | TRBJ2-1 | NA | TRBV20-1 | TGCAGTGCCTGGGGCCGGGCAGTGGGGTTACACGATGAGCAGTTCTTC | CSAWGRAVGLHDEQFF
NA | TRBJ2-7 | NA | TRBV18 | TGTGCCAGCTCACGATACGGGACACTTTTAGAGCAGTACTTC | CASSRYGTLLEQYF
NA | TRBJ2-6 | NA | TRBV7-9 | TGTGCCAGCAGGCCAACAGGGAGCTCTGGGGCCAACGTCCTGACTTTC | CASRPTGSSGANVLTF
NA | TRBJ2-1 | TRBD2 | TRBV5-6 | TGCGCCAGCAGCTTGAGGGGACTAGGCCCCTACAATGAGCAGTTCTTC | CASSLRGLGPYNEQFF
NA | TRBJ2-5 | TRBD2 | TRBV12-3/TRBV12-4 | TGTGCCAGCAGTTTACAAGCGGGAGGGCCTTCAACAGAGACCCAGTACTTC | CASSLQAGGPSTETQYF
many | TRBJ2-5 | NA | TRBV6-1 | TGTGCCAGCAGTGCTATACAAACTGGGGAGACCCAGTACTTC | CASSAIQTGETQYF
once | TRBJ1-1 | TRBD1 | TRBV5-1 | TGCGCCAGCAGCTTGAGACCACAGGGGGCGAACACTGAAGCTTTCTTT | CASSLRPQGANTEAFF
few | TRBJ2-7 | TRBD1 | TRBV29-1 | TGCAGCGTTGATGGGGACAGGATCTACGAGCAGTACTTC | CSVDGDRIYEQYF
NA | TRBJ2-1 | NA | TRBV7-2 | TGTGCCAGCAGCTTAACCGGGGGGCTCGATGAGCAGTTCTTC | CASSLTGGLDEQFF
NA | TRBJ2-2 | TRBD1 | TRBV11-2 | TGTGCCAGCAGCTTCGGACAGGCTGTCGGGGAGCTGTTTTTT | CASSFGQAVGELFF
NA | TRBJ2-7 | NA | TRBV5-1 | TGCGCCAGCAGACTCACAGGGCCCGAGCAGTACTTC | CASRLTGPEQYF
NA | TRBJ2-7 | TRBD2 | TRBV4-1 | TGCGCCAGCAGCCAAGTAGCGGGCGCCTTGGGGGAGCAGTACTTC | CASSQVAGALGEQYF
many | TRBJ2-2 | TRBD2 | TRBV7-3 | TGTGCCAGCAGCTTAATAGTAGCGGGCCTCACCGGGGAGCTGTTTTTT | CASSLIVAGLTGELFF
few | TRBJ2-4 | TRBD2 | TRBV2 | TGTGCCAGCAGTGCCGGGACTAGCGGGCTAGCCAAAAACATTCAGTACTTC | CASSAGTSGLAKNIQYF
many | TRBJ2-6 | NA | TRBV28 | TGTGCCAGCAGTTTAAGGACTGGGGCCAACGTCCTGACTTTC | CASSLRTGANVLTF
once | TRBJ1-5 | NA | TRBV12-3/TRBV12-4 | TGTGCCAGCAGTTTAGAAACACAGCCCCAGCATTTT | CASSLETQPQHF
few | TRBJ2-7 | TRBD2 | TRBV10-3 | TGTGCCATCAGGGGAGGGGACCACTCCTACGAGCAGTACTTC | CAIRGGDHSYEQYF
NA | TRBJ2-7 | TRBD1 | TRBV11-1 | TGTGCCAGCGCCTCGACAGGGATGTACGAGCAGTACTTC | CASASTGMYEQYF
few | TRBJ2-2 | TRBD1 | TRBV5-1 | TGCGCCAGCAGCTTGATAGTACAGGGGGCGCGAGGCACCGGGGAGCTGTTTTTT | CASSLIVQGARGTGELFF
many | TRBJ1-1 | NA | TRBV20-1 | TGCAGTGCTAGAGGAGGACAGATCAACACTGAAGCTTTCTTT | CSARGGQINTEAFF
many | TRBJ1-6 | NA | TRBV20-1 | TGCAGTGCTAGAGAGGAGGTATTCGATTCACCCCTCCACTTT | CSAREEVFDSPLHF
few | TRBJ2-3 | NA | TRBV29-1 | TGCAGCGTTGGTACAGATACGCAGTATTTT | CSVGTDTQYF
NA | TRBJ1-6 | NA | TRBV15 | TGTGCCACCAGCAGAGATACGAGGGGAGTCTATAATTCACCCCTCCACTTT | CATSRDTRGVYNSPLHF
NA | TRBJ2-7 | NA | TRBV7-9 | TGTGCCAGCAGCCCGCGGGACCCCAGGGAGCAGTACTTC | CASSPRDPREQYF
NA | TRBJ2-3 | TRBD2 | TRBV20-1 | TGCAGTGCTAAGGCCGGCGGGGGGGGCACAGATACGCAGTATTTT | CSAKAGGGGTDTQYF
NA | TRBJ2-3 | TRBD2 | TRBV5-4 | TGTGCCAGCAGCGGGACTAGCTCCACAGATACGCAGTATTTT | CASSGTSSTDTQYF